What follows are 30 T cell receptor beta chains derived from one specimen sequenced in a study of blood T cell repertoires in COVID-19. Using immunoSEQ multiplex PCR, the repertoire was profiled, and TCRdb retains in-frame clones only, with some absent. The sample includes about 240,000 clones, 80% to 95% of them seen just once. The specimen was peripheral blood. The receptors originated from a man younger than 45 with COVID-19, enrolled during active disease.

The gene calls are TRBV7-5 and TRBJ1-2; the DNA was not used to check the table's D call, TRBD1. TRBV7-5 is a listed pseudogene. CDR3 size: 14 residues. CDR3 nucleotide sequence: TGTGTCAGAAGCTTAGGTTCAGGTACCTATGGCTACACCTTC. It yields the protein CVRSLGSGTYGYTF.

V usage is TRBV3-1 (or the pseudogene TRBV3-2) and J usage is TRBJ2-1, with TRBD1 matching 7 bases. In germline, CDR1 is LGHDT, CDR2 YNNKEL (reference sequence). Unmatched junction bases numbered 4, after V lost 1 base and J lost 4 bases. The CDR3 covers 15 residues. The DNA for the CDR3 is TGTGCCAGCAGCCAAGCAGGGACAGAGTACAATGAGCAGTTCTTC. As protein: CASSQAGTEYNEQFF.

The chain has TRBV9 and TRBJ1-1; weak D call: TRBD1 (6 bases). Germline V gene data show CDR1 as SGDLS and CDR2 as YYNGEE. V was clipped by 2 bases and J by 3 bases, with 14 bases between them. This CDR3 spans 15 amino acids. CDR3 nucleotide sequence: TGTGCCAGCAGCGTGGGAGGGGGGCAGGACACTGAAGCTTTCTTT. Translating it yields CASSVGGGQDTEAFF.

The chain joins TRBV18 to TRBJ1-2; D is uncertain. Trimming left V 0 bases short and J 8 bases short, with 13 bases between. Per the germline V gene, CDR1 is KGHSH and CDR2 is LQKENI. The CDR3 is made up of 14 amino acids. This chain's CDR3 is CASSPPTVAYGYTF. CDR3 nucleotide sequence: TGTGCCAGCTCACCACCGACGGTAGCCTACGGCTACACCTTC.

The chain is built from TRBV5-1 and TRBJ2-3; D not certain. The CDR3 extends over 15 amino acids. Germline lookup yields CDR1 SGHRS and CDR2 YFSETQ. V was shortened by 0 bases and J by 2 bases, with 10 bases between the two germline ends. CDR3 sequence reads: CASSLGVRFTDTQYF. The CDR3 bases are TGCGCCAGCAGCTTGGGAGTTCGGTTCACAGATACGCAGTATTTT.

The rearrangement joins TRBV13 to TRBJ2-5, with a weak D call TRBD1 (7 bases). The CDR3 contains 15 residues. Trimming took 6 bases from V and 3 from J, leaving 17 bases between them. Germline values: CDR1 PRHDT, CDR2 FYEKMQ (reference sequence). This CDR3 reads CASRMTGRMEETQYF. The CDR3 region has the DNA TGTGCCAGCAGGATGACAGGGAGGATGGAAGAGACCCAGTACTTC.

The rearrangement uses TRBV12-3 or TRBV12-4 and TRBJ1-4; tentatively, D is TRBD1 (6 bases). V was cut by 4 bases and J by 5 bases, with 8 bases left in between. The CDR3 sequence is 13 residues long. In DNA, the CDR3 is TGTGCCAGCAGTTCTGGACAGAATGAAAAACTGTTTTTT. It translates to CASSSGQNEKLFF.

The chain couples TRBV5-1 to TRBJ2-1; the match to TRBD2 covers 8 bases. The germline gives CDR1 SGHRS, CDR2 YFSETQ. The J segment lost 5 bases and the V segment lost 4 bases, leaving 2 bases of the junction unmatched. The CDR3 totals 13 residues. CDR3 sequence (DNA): TGCGCCAGCAGCACGGGACTAGACAATGAGCAGTTCTTC. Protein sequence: CASSTGLDNEQFF.

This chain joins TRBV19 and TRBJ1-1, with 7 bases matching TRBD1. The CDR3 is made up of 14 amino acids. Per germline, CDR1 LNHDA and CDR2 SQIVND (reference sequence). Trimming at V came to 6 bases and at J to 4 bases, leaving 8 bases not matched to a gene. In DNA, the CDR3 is TGTGCCAGTAGGCACGGAGGGGGCGGCACTGAAGCTTTCTTT. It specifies CASRHGGGGTEAFF.

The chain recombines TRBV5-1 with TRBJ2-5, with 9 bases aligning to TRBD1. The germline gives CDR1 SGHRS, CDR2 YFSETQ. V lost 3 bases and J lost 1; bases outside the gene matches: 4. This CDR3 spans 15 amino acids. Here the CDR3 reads CASSSGQGSQETQYF. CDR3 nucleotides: TGCGCCAGCAGCTCAGGACAGGGGTCCCAAGAGACCCAGTACTTC.

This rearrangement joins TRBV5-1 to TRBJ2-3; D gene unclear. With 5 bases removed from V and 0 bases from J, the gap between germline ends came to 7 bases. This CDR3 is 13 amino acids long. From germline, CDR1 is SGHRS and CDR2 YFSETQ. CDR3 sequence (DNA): TGCGCCAGCAGTCCCTTAAGCACAGATACGCAGTATTTT. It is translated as CASSPLSTDTQYF. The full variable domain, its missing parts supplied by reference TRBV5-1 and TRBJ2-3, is KAGVTQTPRYLIKTRGQQVTLSCSPISGHRSVSWYQQTPGQGLQFLFEYFSETQRNKGNFPGRFSGRQFSNSRSEMNVSTLELGDSALYLCASSPLSTDTQYFGPGTRLTVL.

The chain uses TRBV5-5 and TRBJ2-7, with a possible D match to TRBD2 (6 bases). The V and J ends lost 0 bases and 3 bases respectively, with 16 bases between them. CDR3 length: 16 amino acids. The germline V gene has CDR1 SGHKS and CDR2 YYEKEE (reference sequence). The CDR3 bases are TGTGCCAGCAGCTTGGGGGCCGGGACTGCTAGCTACGAGCAGTACTTC. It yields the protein CASSLGAGTASYEQYF.

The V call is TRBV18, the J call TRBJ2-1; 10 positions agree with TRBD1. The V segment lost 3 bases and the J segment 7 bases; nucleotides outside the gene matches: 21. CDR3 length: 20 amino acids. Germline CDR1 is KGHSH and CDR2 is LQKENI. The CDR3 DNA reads TGTGCCAGCTCACCCTCTTACGGGACAGGGGCCACGAATTTTGGGAATGAGCAGTTCTTC. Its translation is CASSPSYGTGATNFGNEQFF.

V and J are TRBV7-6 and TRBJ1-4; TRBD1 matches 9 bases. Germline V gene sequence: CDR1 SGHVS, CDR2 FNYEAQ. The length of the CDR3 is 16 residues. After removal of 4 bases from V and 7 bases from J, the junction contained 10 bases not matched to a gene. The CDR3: CASSYGQGRSGEKLFF. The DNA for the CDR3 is TGTGCCAGCAGCTATGGACAGGGGAGAAGTGGTGAAAAACTGTTTTTT.

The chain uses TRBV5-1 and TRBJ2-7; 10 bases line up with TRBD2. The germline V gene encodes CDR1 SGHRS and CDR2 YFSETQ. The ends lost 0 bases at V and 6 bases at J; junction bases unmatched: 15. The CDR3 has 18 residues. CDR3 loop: CASSLVGSGGPKSREQYF. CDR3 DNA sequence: TGCGCCAGCAGCTTGGTGGGTAGCGGGGGGCCTAAAAGTCGCGAGCAGTACTTC.

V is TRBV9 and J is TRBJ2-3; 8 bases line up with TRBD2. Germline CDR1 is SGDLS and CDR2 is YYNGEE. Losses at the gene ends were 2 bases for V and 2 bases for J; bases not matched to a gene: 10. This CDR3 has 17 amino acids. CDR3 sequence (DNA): TGTGCCAGCAGCGTGTTTGCGGCGGGGGGACTCACAGATACGCAGTATTTT. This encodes CASSVFAAGGLTDTQYF.

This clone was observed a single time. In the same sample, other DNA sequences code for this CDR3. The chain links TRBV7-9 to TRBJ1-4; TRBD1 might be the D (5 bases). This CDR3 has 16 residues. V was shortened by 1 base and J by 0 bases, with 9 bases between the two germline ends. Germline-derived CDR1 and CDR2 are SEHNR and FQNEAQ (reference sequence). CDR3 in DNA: TGTGCCAGCAGCTTAGGGACACTAACAACTAATGAAAAACTGTTTTTT. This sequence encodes CASSLGTLTTNEKLFF.

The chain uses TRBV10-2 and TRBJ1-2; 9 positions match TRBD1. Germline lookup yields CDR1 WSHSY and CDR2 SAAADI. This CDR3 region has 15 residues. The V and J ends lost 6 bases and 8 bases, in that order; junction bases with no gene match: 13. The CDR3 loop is CASRGSGTGRRGYTF. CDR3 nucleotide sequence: TGCGCCAGCAGGGGAAGCGGGACAGGGCGTCGGGGCTACACCTTC.

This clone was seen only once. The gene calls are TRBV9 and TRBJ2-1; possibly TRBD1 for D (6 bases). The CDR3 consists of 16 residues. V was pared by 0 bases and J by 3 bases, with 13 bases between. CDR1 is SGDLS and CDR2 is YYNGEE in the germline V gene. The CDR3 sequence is CASSVGRQGIYNEQFF. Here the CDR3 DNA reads TGTGCCAGCAGCGTAGGAAGGCAGGGGATCTACAATGAGCAGTTCTTC. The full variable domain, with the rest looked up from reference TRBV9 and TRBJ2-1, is DSGVTQTPKHLITATGQRVTLRCSPRSGDLSVYWYQQSLDQGLQFLIQYYNGEERAKGNILERFSAQQFPDLHSELNLSSLELGDSALYFCASSVGRQGIYNEQFFGPGTRLTVL.

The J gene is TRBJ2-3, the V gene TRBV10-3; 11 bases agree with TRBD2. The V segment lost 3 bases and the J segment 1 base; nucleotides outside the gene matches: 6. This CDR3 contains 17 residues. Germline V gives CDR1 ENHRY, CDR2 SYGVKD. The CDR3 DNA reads TGTGCCATCAGTGACTGGCTAGCGGGGGGAGGCACAGATACGCAGTATTTT. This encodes CAISDWLAGGGTDTQYF.

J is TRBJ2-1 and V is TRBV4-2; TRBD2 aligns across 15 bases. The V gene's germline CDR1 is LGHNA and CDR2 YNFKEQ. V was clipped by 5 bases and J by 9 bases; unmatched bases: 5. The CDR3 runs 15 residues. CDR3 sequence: CASSGLAGGPGEQFF. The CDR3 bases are TGTGCCAGCAGCGGACTAGCGGGGGGGCCGGGTGAGCAGTTCTTC.

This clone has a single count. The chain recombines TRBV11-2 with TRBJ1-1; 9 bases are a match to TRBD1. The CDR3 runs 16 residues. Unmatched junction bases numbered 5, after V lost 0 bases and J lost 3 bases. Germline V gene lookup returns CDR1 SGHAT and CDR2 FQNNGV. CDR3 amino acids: CASSLDQDRGDTEAFF. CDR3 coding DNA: TGTGCCAGCAGCTTAGACCAAGACAGGGGGGACACTGAAGCTTTCTTT.

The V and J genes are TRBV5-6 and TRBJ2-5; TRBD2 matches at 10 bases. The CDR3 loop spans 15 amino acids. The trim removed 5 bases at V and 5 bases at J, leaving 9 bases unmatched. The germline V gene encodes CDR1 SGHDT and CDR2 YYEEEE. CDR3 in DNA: TGTGCCAGCAGTAGAAGAGGACTAGCGGACGAGACCCAGTACTTC. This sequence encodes CASSRRGLADETQYF. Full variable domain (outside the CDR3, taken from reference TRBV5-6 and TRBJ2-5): DAGVTQSPTHLIKTRGQQVTLRCSPKSGHDTVSWYQQALGQGPQFIFQYYEEEERQRGNFPDRFSGHQFPNYSSELNVNALLLGDSALYLCASSRRGLADETQYFGPGTRLLVL.

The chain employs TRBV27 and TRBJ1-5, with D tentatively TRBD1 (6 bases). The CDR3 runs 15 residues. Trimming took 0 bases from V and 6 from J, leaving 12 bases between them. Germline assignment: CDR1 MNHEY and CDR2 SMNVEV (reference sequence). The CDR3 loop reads CASSLSHRVGQPQHF. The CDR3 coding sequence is TGTGCCAGCAGTTTATCCCACAGGGTCGGTCAGCCCCAGCATTTT.

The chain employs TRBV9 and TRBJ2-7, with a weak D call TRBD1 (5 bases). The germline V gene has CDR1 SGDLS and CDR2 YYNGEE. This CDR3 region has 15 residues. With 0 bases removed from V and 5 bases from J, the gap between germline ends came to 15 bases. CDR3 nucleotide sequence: TGTGCCAGCAGCGTAGGGTCAGGGCGGATCGACGAGCAGTACTTC. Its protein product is CASSVGSGRIDEQYF. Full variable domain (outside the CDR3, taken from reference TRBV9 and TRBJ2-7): DSGVTQTPKHLITATGQRVTLRCSPRSGDLSVYWYQQSLDQGLQFLIQYYNGEERAKGNILERFSAQQFPDLHSELNLSSLELGDSALYFCASSVGSGRIDEQYFGPGTRLTVT.

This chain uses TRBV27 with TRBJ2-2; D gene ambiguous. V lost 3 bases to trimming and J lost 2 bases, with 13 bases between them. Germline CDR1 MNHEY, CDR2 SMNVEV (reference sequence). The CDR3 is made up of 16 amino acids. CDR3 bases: TGTGCCAGCAGTTTGAGGTACCCCCCCAACACCGGGGAGCTGTTTTTT. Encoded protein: CASSLRYPPNTGELFF.

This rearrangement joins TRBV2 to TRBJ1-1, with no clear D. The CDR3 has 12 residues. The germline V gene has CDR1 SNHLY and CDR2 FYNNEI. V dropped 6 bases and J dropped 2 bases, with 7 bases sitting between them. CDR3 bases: TGTGCCAGCAGGGAGATAAACACTGAAGCTTTCTTT. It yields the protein CASREINTEAFF.

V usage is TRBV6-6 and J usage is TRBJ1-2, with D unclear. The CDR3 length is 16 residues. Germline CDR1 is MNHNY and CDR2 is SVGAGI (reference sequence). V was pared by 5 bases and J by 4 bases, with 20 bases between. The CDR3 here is CASSRTGDPSFYGYTF. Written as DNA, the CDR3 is TGTGCCAGCAGTCGGACGGGAGACCCTAGCTTCTATGGCTACACCTTC.

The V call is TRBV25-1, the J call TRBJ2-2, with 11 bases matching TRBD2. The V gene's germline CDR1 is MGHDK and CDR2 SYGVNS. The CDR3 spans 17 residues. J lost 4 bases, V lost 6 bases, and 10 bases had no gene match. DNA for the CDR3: TGTGCCAGCAGCCCAGTAGCGGGGGGGCCGAGCACCGGGGAGCTGTTTTTT. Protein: CASSPVAGGPSTGELFF. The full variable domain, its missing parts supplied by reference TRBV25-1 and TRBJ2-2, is EADIYQTPRYLVIGTGKKITLECSQTMGHDKMYWYQQDPGMELHLIHYSYGVNSTEKGDLSSESTVSRIRTEHFPLTLESARPSHTSQYLCASSPVAGGPSTGELFFGEGSRLTVL.

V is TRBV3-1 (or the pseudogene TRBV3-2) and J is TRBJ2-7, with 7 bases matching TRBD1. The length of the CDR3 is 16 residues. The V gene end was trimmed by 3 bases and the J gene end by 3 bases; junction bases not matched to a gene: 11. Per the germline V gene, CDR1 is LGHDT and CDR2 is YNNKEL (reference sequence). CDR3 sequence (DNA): TGTGCCAGCAGCCATCTTGAGACAGGGTATGACTACGAGCAGTACTTC. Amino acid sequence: CASSHLETGYDYEQYF.